One sample yielded the 27 T cell receptor beta chains listed below, sequenced in a study of blood T cell repertoires in COVID-19. The table came from immunoSEQ multiplex PCR; TCRdb's copy has only in-frame clones and leaves some out. In the table there are around 700,000 clones, 75% to 90% of which are singletons. Sequencing was performed on peripheral blood. The receptor source for this set is a woman between 18 and 30 years old with acute or convalescent COVID-19.

This clone was seen a single time. The chain employs TRBV7-2 and TRBJ1-5; the match to TRBD1 covers 12 bases. Germline lookup yields CDR1 SGHTA and CDR2 FQGNSA. After removal of 1 base from V and 2 bases from J, the junction contained 6 bases not matched to a gene. The CDR3 spans 18 residues. CDR3: CASSLVGTGGWGNQPQHF. The CDR3 nucleotides read TGTGCCAGCAGCTTAGTTGGGACAGGGGGCTGGGGCAATCAGCCCCAGCATTTT.

The chain couples TRBV11-2 to TRBJ1-2; TRBD1 might be the D (5 bases). This CDR3 spans 15 amino acids. Germline lookup yields CDR1 SGHAT and CDR2 FQNNGV. Deletions cut 2 bases from V and 7 bases from J, with 17 bases between. The CDR3 DNA sequence: TGTGCCAGCAGCTTACAGGGAGGTTGGGAAGTTGGCTACACCTTC. Translating gives CASSLQGGWEVGYTF.

This chain links TRBV7-2 with TRBJ2-7, with a weak D call TRBD2 (6 bases). The germline V gene has CDR1 SGHTA and CDR2 FQGNSA. This CDR3 contains 13 residues. V was cut by 5 bases and J by 2 bases, with 10 bases left in between. In nucleotides, the CDR3 is TGTGCCAGCAGCACGACGGGGGCCTACGAGCAGTACTTC. Its protein is CASSTTGAYEQYF.

The gene calls are TRBV6-5 and TRBJ1-2; 8 bases match TRBD1. The CDR3 covers 13 residues. Unmatched junction bases numbered 7, after V lost 6 bases and J lost 7 bases. The germline gives CDR1 MNHEY, CDR2 SVGAGI. The CDR3 region is CASRLGQARGYTF. CDR3 DNA: TGTGCCAGCAGACTGGGACAGGCTCGTGGCTACACCTTC.

The chain joins TRBV24-1 to TRBJ1-1; TRBD1 matches 7 bases. Germline V CDR1 and CDR2: KGHDR, SFDVKD. CDR3 length equals 15 residues. Trimming at V came to 4 bases and at J to 9 bases, leaving 13 bases not matched to a gene. CDR3 sequence reads: CATSERDSLGGQAFF. In nucleotides, the CDR3 is TGTGCCACCAGTGAACGGGACAGCCTGGGGGGTCAAGCTTTCTTT.

Only one count was recorded for this clone. This chain connects TRBV11-2 to TRBJ2-5; a possible D gene is TRBD2 (7 bases). CDR3 length: 12 residues. Germline V gives CDR1 SGHAT, CDR2 FQNNGV. V was pared by 5 bases and J by 9 bases, with 13 bases between. The CDR3 sequence is CASSRGGGSQYF. The CDR3 nucleotides read TGTGCCAGCAGCCGAGGGGGGGGCTCCCAGTACTTC.

This chain links TRBV19 with TRBJ1-1; D is undetermined. V was clipped by 1 base and J by 0 bases, with 9 bases between them. Germline assignment: CDR1 LNHDA and CDR2 SQIVND (reference sequence). This CDR3 contains 15 residues. In DNA, the CDR3 is TGTGCCAGTAGTATAGGGTCAGATATGAACACTGAAGCTTTCTTT. Translation gives CASSIGSDMNTEAFF.

V gene TRBV12-5 combines with J gene TRBJ1-2, with 9 bases aligning to TRBD1. The CDR3 has 18 amino acids. Germline loops: CDR1 LGHNT, CDR2 FRNRAP. V shed 0 bases, J shed 2 bases, and the junction held 10 bases outside the gene matches. CDR3 nucleotides: TGTGCTAGTGGTTTGGTATACCGGACAGGGGACGTGAACTATGGCTACACCTTC. It codes for CASGLVYRTGDVNYGYTF.

This clone was found a few times. J is TRBJ2-1 and V is TRBV6-4; D gene uncertain. CDR3 length: 13 amino acids. Per germline, CDR1 MRHNA and CDR2 SNTAGT. V was cut by 3 bases and J by 6 bases, with 9 bases left in between. CDR3 sequence: CASSDSALNEQFF. DNA of the CDR3: TGTGCCAGCAGTGATTCAGCGCTCAATGAGCAGTTCTTC.

J is TRBJ2-1 and V is TRBV27, with a tentative D call TRBD2 (5 bases). The length of the CDR3 is 15 residues. The germline V gene encodes CDR1 MNHEY and CDR2 SMNVEV (reference sequence). V was pared by 2 bases and J by 5 bases, with 13 bases between. In DNA, the CDR3 is TGTGCCAGCAGTTTAGGTCGCAGGACTCACAATGAGCAGTTCTTC. Protein sequence: CASSLGRRTHNEQFF.

This chain connects TRBV19 to TRBJ2-7, with D possibly TRBD1 on 6 matching bases. CDR1 is LNHDA and CDR2 is SQIVND in the germline V gene (reference sequence). The CDR3 runs 14 residues. Trimming removed 0 bases from V and 3 bases from J, with 9 bases in between. The CDR3 loop is CASSIDPGHYEQYF. DNA of the CDR3: TGTGCCAGTAGTATAGATCCGGGACACTACGAGCAGTACTTC.

This clone was observed a single time. The chain is built from TRBV11-3 and TRBJ1-2; D is perhaps TRBD1 (6 bases). The CDR3 consists of 14 residues. Trimming took 8 bases from V and 8 from J, leaving 21 bases between them. Looked up from germline, CDR1 is SGHNT and CDR2 is YENEEA. CDR3 sequence reads: CASRPSPGQQGYTF. The CDR3 region has the DNA TGTGCCAGCCGACCCTCGCCGGGACAACAAGGCTACACCTTC.

This clone is a singleton in its sample. This rearrangement joins TRBV11-2 to TRBJ1-2, with TRBD1 as a possible D gene (6 bases). CDR1 and CDR2 (germline): SGHAT, FQNNGV. CDR3 length equals 13 residues. Trimming took off 8 bases at V and 9 bases at J, with 19 bases between the two ends. The CDR3 nucleotides read TGTGCCAGCCGAATACCAGGGGACGGACGCTACACCTTC. Translated: CASRIPGDGRYTF.

The J gene is TRBJ1-1, the V gene TRBV11-2; D call uncertain. Trimming took off 3 bases at V and 6 bases at J, with 11 bases between the two ends. The germline gives CDR1 SGHAT, CDR2 FQNNGV. The CDR3 sequence is 13 residues long. The CDR3 loop is CASSFSGFAEAFF. The CDR3 DNA sequence: TGTGCCAGCAGCTTCTCGGGGTTCGCTGAAGCTTTCTTT.

J is TRBJ2-2 and V is TRBV29-1; no firm D call. This CDR3 is 12 amino acids long. The V gene's germline CDR1 is SQVTM and CDR2 ANQGSEA. The V end lost 4 bases, the J end lost 2 bases, and 5 bases lay between the germline ends. CDR3 in DNA: TGCAGCGTTGTCCGTAACACCGGGGAGCTGTTTTTT. It translates to CSVVRNTGELFF.

This chain connects TRBV4-3 to TRBJ1-3; D remains ambiguous. The germline gives CDR1 LGHNA, CDR2 YSLEER. The V end lost 0 bases, the J end lost 0 bases, and 9 bases lay between the germline ends. The CDR3 is 16 residues long. This chain's CDR3 is CASSQDPFSSGNTIYF. The CDR3, as DNA: TGCGCCAGCAGCCAAGATCCCTTCAGCTCTGGAAACACCATATATTTT.

The chain couples TRBV4-1 to TRBJ1-2, with D perhaps matching TRBD1 (5 bases). Germline V CDR1 and CDR2: MGHRA, YSYEKL. Trimming took off 1 base at V and 6 bases at J, with 12 bases between the two ends. The CDR3 has 14 amino acids. The CDR3 spells CASSQVGGEDGYTF. For the CDR3, the DNA is TGCGCCAGCAGCCAAGTGGGGGGGGAGGATGGCTACACCTTC.

The chain employs TRBV10-3 and TRBJ1-2; TRBD1 is a possible D gene (6 bases). Per germline, CDR1 ENHRY and CDR2 SYGVKD. This CDR3 has 17 residues. V was pared by 0 bases and J by 1 base, with 15 bases between. The CDR3 loop is CAISESPGAVINYGYTF. DNA for the CDR3: TGTGCCATCAGTGAGTCGCCAGGGGCCGTGATTAACTATGGCTACACCTTC.

This clone was observed a single time. The V and J genes are TRBV20-1 and TRBJ1-4; a possible D gene is TRBD1 (6 bases). CDR3 length: 13 residues. Per germline, CDR1 DFQATT and CDR2 SNEGSKA (reference sequence). Trimming removed 3 bases at V and 7 bases at J, with 12 bases between. This chain's CDR3 is CSASGGAGEKLFF. As DNA, the CDR3 is TGCAGTGCTAGTGGGGGCGCCGGTGAAAAACTGTTTTTT.

CDR3 sequence (DNA): TGTGCCAGCAGCAGGGATAATGAGCAGTTCTTC. This codes for CASSRDNEQFF. The V gene is TRBV28, the J gene TRBJ2-1, with a possible D match to TRBD1 (5 bases). V was clipped by 6 bases and J by 7 bases, with 7 bases between them. The length of the CDR3 is 11 residues. Germline V gene lookup returns CDR1 MDHEN and CDR2 SYDVKM. The full variable domain, rest sourced from reference TRBV28 and TRBJ2-1, is DVKVTQSSRYLVKRTGEKVFLECVQDMDHENMFWYRQDPGLGLRLIYFSYDVKMKEKGDIPEGYSVSREKKERFSLILESASTNQTSMYLCASSRDNEQFFGPGTRLTVL.

This clone is a singleton in its sample. This chain connects TRBV6-2 or TRBV6-3 to TRBJ2-7; 8 bases agree with TRBD2. The CDR3 length is 16 residues. In germline, CDR1 is MNHEY, CDR2 SVGEGT. The V gene end was trimmed by 4 bases and the J gene end by 0 bases; junction bases not matched to a gene: 8. The CDR3 bases are TGTGCCAGCAGTTCCAACCGAGCGGGGGTCTCCTACGAGCAGTACTTC. Translated, it gives CASSSNRAGVSYEQYF.

This chain joins TRBV4-3 and TRBJ2-2, with 10 positions matching TRBD2. V was pared by 4 bases and J by 6 bases, with 8 bases of the junction left unmatched. Germline V lookup: CDR1 LGHNA, CDR2 YSLEER. The CDR3 extends over 16 amino acids. The CDR3 spells CASSPEAGGPPGELFF. The CDR3 DNA is TGCGCCAGCAGCCCAGAAGCGGGGGGGCCGCCCGGGGAGCTGTTTTTT.

This rearrangement joins TRBV4-3 to TRBJ1-4; D not resolved. The germline V gene has CDR1 LGHNA and CDR2 YSLEER. There are 15 residues in the CDR3. V lost 8 bases and J 3 bases, leaving 16 bases between the germline ends. CDR3 loop: CASSPQWSPNEKLFF. CDR3 bases: TGCGCCAGCTCCCCCCAGTGGAGCCCTAATGAAAAACTGTTTTTT.

V is TRBV6-2 or TRBV6-3 and J is TRBJ1-1; 8 nucleotides agree with TRBD1. This CDR3 is 13 amino acids long. After removal of 6 bases from V and 11 bases from J, the junction contained 11 bases not matched to a gene. Germline V gene sequence: CDR1 MNHEY, CDR2 SVGEGT. This CDR3 reads CASSRPGQARAFF. The DNA for the CDR3 is TGTGCCAGCAGCCGCCCGGGACAGGCGCGGGCTTTCTTT.

This clone appeared a single time. The J gene is TRBJ2-7, the V gene TRBV7-9; 8 positions match TRBD2. CDR1 and CDR2 (germline): SEHNR, FQNEAQ (reference sequence). The CDR3 totals 14 residues. After removal of 5 bases from V and 6 bases from J, the junction contained 9 bases not matched to a gene. The CDR3 nucleotides read TGTGCCAGCAGCCCCGGGGGGGAAATTCGCGAGCAGTACTTC. Protein sequence: CASSPGGEIREQYF.

This rearrangement joins TRBV15 to TRBJ1-3, with no clear D. Germline CDR1 and CDR2: LNHNV and YYDKDF (reference sequence). The CDR3 contains 21 residues. Trimming removed 3 bases at V and 6 bases at J, with 33 bases between. This CDR3 reads CATSSGGRRYPRGLEENTIYF. The CDR3 nucleotides are TGTGCCACCAGCAGCGGAGGACGTCGGTATCCTCGGGGTCTCGAGGAAAACACCATATATTTT. The entire variable domain, with the rest obtained from reference TRBV15 and TRBJ1-3, is as follows: DAMVIQNPRYQVTQFGKPVTLSCSQTLNHNVMYWYQQKSSQAPKLLFHYYDKDFNNEADTPDNFQSRRPNTSFCFLDIRSPGLGDTAMYLCATSSGGRRYPRGLEENTIYFGEGSWLTVV.

The CDR3 nucleotides are TGTGCCAGCAGCGTAGGACAGTACACTGAAGCTTTCTTT. It specifies CASSVGQYTEAFF. J is TRBJ1-1 and V is TRBV9; possible D gene TRBD1, 5 bases. The CDR3 runs to 13 residues. V was clipped by 0 bases and J by 3 bases, with 6 bases between them. CDR1 and CDR2 from the germline V gene are SGDLS and YYNGEE.